This TCR beta chain was captured in a study of graft-versus-host responses after intestinal transplantation. About the research overall: Recipients obtained multivisceral, liver-intestinal, or isolated intestinal transplants. The whole recipient group had anti-thymocyte globulin induction followed by tacrolimus and steroids for 2 to 3 years.

On this clone itself: Its cognate antigen is unknown.

Assay: immunoSEQ multiplex PCR; the TCRdb copy retains only in-frame clones and omits some. The repertoire consists of roughly 120,000 clones, with over 85% occurring once and the leading ten covering over 0.1%. Findings of the study overall: Levels of circulating GvH clones at their peak were associated with early post-transplant HvG declines. Recipient marrow harbored GvH clones, some of which surfaced first in ileum or blood.

Sequencing was performed on unstimulated CD4+ T cells sorted from spleen or lymph node cells, taken before intestinal transplant. The sequence was obtained from a human donor who received an intestinal transplant.

In DNA form, the CDR3 reads TGTGCCAGCAGCACCCATCACAGGGGGCTGAACACTGAAGCTTTCTTT. It specifies CASSTHHRGLNTEAFF. The gene calls are TRBV7-9 and TRBJ1-1; 9 nucleotides agree with TRBD1. Per germline, CDR1 SEHNR and CDR2 FQNEAQ (reference sequence). J lost 0 bases, V lost 5 bases, and 7 bases had no gene match. CDR3 length: 16 amino acids.